This note documents a single TCR beta chain sequence. Its antigen is unidentified. This sample stems from a study of OX40 agonist ivuxolimab in advanced cancers. Study overall: Each patient was given ivuxolimab into a vein every 2 weeks, at 0.01 to 10 mg/kg.

The V and J ends lost 4 bases and 2 bases, in that order; junction bases with no gene match: 4. Germline assignment: CDR1 GTSNPN and CDR2 SVGIG (reference sequence). This CDR3 has 14 amino acids. Study-wide points: Antigen specificity was not determined for the expanded peripheral T cells.

Libraries were prepared by immunoSEQ multiplex PCR; TCRdb keeps only in-frame clonotypes and omits some of them. The data hold 45,000 to 60,000 clones, with over 75% observed a single time. The clonotype was recovered from an adult with an advanced solid tumor such as melanoma, head and neck, liver or kidney cancer. The chain couples TRBV30 to TRBJ1-2, with 10 nucleotides matching TRBD1. The sample in question was CD4+ or CD8+ T cells sorted from blood, obtained in a trial of the OX40 agonist ivuxolimab. CDR3 DNA: TGTGCCTGGACTAAGGGACAGGGGAACTATGGCTACACCTTC. Translated, it gives CAWTKGQGNYGYTF. Supplemented by reference TRBV30 and TRBJ1-2, the full variable domain reads SQTIHQWPATLVQPVGSPLSLECTVEGTSNPNLYWYRQAAGRGLQLLFYSVGIGQISSEVPQNLSASRPQDRQFILSSKKLLLSDSGFYLCAWTKGQGNYGYTFGSGTRLTVV.